This T cell receptor (beta chain) derives from a study of blood T cell repertoires in COVID-19. The CDR3 has 12 amino acids. The germline V gene has CDR1 SGHRS and CDR2 YFSETQ. The V end was cut by 2 bases, the J end by 5 bases, with 5 bases between. Under the authors' procedure: Using reference gene primer amplification, nucleated cell counts were estimated. Sequencing used immunoSEQ multiplex PCR; TCRdb keeps in-frame clones, though not all of them. V and J calls and clone size come straight from that table; D and trimming were deduced from the DNA. The sample contains about 63,000 clones, approximately 78% of which appear only once. All enrollees were roughly 18 to 89 years old and from 24 US areas. Participant reports of clinical history set cohort assignment.

The sequencing sample was made of PBMCs or T cells enriched from blood (not recorded which). The receptor comes from a woman in her 40s with acute COVID-19. The chain is built from TRBV5-1 and TRBJ2-1; no definite D call. The CDR3 region is CASSFTDNEQFF. CDR3 sequence (DNA): TGCGCCAGCAGCTTTACAGACAATGAGCAGTTCTTC.